The sequence of this TCR beta chain was determined in a study of blood T cell repertoires in COVID-19. V gave up 5 bases and J gave up 2 bases; unmatched junction bases: 2. The CDR3 extends over 14 amino acids. Germline V gene sequence: CDR1 MNHEY, CDR2 SVGAGI. The data were produced by immunoSEQ multiplex PCR, yet TCRdb's version contains in-frame clones alone and is incomplete. The profile covers about 140,000 clones, with roughly four fifths appearing a single time and approximately 1.6% taken by the ten largest. Input material: PBMCs or T cells enriched from blood (not recorded which). The clonotype was recovered from a woman between 18 and 30 years old who had been exposed to COVID-19. V and J are TRBV6-5 and TRBJ2-1, with 8 bases aligning to TRBD2. DNA for the CDR3: TGTGCCAGCAGTCCCGGGGGGGCCTACAATGAGCAGTTCTTC. Translating it yields CASSPGGAYNEQFF.